This is a list of T cell receptor beta chains from one sample in a study of OX40 agonist ivuxolimab in advanced cancers. Assay used: immunoSEQ multiplex PCR; TCRdb lists only in-frame clones, some missing. The data contain roughly 120,000 clones, roughly 90% of them singletons. Material: CD4+ or CD8+ T cells sorted from blood, obtained in a trial of the OX40 agonist ivuxolimab. Receptors were obtained from an adult with an advanced solid tumor such as melanoma, head and neck, liver or kidney cancer. Each CDR3 is given with its conserved first and last residue. Each record gives: D gene, clone size, J gene, V gene, CDR3 protein, CDR3 DNA. D genes are given only for firm matches. Clone size, where shown, is once, few, many, or a class for clones that have expanded.

>NA|NA|TRBJ2-3|TRBV19
CASRLGLASTDTQYF
TGTGCCAGTAGGCTCGGTCTAGCGAGCACAGATACGCAGTATTTT
>NA|NA|TRBJ2-7|TRBV4-1
CASSHYGSTYEQYF
TGCGCCAGCAGCCATTATGGGTCTACCTACGAGCAGTACTTC
>NA|NA|TRBJ1-1|TRBV5-1
CASSLVGGADTEAFF
TGCGCCAGCAGCTTGGTCGGGGGCGCCGACACTGAAGCTTTCTTT
>TRBD2|once|TRBJ2-1|TRBV6-5
CASRTSGSYNEQFF
TGTGCCAGCAGAACTAGCGGGAGCTACAATGAGCAGTTCTTC
>NA|NA|TRBJ1-4|TRBV28
CASSLGGSGREKLFF
TGTGCCAGCAGTTTAGGGGGCTCAGGGAGGGAAAAACTGTTTTTT
>TRBD1|few|TRBJ2-7|TRBV5-1
CASSSQGGQINEQYF
TGCGCCAGCAGCTCCCAAGGGGGACAGATCAACGAGCAGTACTTC
>NA|NA|TRBJ2-7|TRBV5-1
CASSPGTYEQYF
TGCGCCAGCAGCCCGGGGACGTACGAGCAGTACTTC
>NA|NA|TRBJ1-2|TRBV28
CASSLDTDGDYGYTF
TGTGCCAGCAGTTTGGATACCGACGGGGACTATGGCTACACCTTC
>NA|NA|TRBJ1-1|TRBV18
CASSPPGIGNTEAFF
TGTGCCAGCTCACCACCGGGGATTGGTAACACTGAAGCTTTCTTT
>TRBD2|NA|TRBJ2-1|TRBV13
CASSFWTSGRNEQFF
TGTGCCAGCAGCTTCTGGACTAGCGGGAGGAATGAGCAGTTCTTC
>NA|NA|TRBJ2-7|TRBV5-3
CASSLLGGAGEQYF
TGTGCCAGCAGCTTGCTGGGAGGCGCCGGCGAGCAGTACTTC
>NA|NA|TRBJ2-7|TRBV14
CASSPTGPHEQYF
TGTGCCAGCAGCCCGACTGGGCCCCACGAGCAGTACTTC
>NA|once|TRBJ1-1|TRBV29-1
CSVEEWINTEAFF
TGCAGCGTTGAAGAGTGGATAAACACTGAAGCTTTCTTT
>TRBD2|NA|TRBJ2-1|TRBV4-3
CASSQDPSGTYNEQFF
TGCGCCAGCAGCCAAGACCCTAGCGGGACCTACAATGAGCAGTTCTTC
>TRBD2|NA|TRBJ2-7|TRBV28
CASTVAGTSSYEQYF
TGTGCCAGCACAGTAGCGGGCACTTCCTCCTACGAGCAGTACTTC
>NA|NA|TRBJ1-5|TRBV2
CASNPIRGPTQPQHF
TGTGCCAGCAACCCTATCAGGGGCCCCACTCAGCCCCAGCATTTT
>TRBD1|NA|TRBJ1-1|TRBV9
CASSVRTGLNTEAFF
TGTGCCAGCAGCGTGAGGACAGGGCTGAACACTGAAGCTTTCTTT
>TRBD1|NA|TRBJ1-1|TRBV7-9
CASRPTGGHEAFF
TGTGCCAGCAGACCCACAGGGGGGCATGAAGCTTTCTTT
>NA|NA|TRBJ2-3|TRBV25-1
CASSELLGGKETQYF
TGTGCCAGCAGTGAACTCCTAGGCGGAAAGGAGACGCAGTATTTT
>TRBD2|once|TRBJ2-6|TRBV6-5
CASSYTGGPGANVLTF
TGTGCCAGCAGTTACACGGGAGGCCCTGGGGCCAACGTCCTGACTTTC
>NA|NA|TRBJ1-6|TRBV6-1
CASSELQGLTLHF
TGTGCCAGCAGTGAATTACAGGGCCTAACCCTCCACTTT
>NA|NA|TRBJ1-5|TRBV30
CAWKTDPNQPQHF
TGTGCCTGGAAAACAGACCCAAATCAGCCCCAGCATTTT
>NA|NA|TRBJ2-3|TRBV11-2
CASSLDPGRRTDTQYF
TGTGCCAGCAGCTTAGATCCGGGCAGACGCACAGATACGCAGTATTTT
>NA|NA|TRBJ2-2|TRBV19
CASTKGGRVTGELFF
TGTGCCAGTACTAAAGGGGGAAGGGTCACCGGGGAGCTGTTTTTT
>TRBD1|NA|TRBJ2-4|TRBV9
CASSWTGEENIQYF
TGTGCCAGCAGCTGGACAGGGGAGGAAAACATTCAGTACTTC
>TRBD1|NA|TRBJ1-2|TRBV19
CASSIYPGGEKYGYTF
TGTGCCAGTAGTATTTATCCAGGGGGCGAAAAGTATGGCTACACCTTC
>NA|once|TRBJ1-3|TRBV6-5
CASTQGSSGNTIYF
TGTGCCAGCACCCAGGGGAGCTCTGGAAACACCATATATTTT
>NA|NA|TRBJ1-3|TRBV7-6
CGVNGGRGNTIYF
TGTGGGGTTAATGGGGGGCGTGGAAACACCATATATTTT
>NA|NA|TRBJ1-3|TRBV7-2
CASSSRGNTIYF
TGTGCCAGCAGCTCCAGGGGAAACACCATATATTTT
>NA|NA|TRBJ2-3|TRBV9
CASSVPPFTDTQYF
TGTGCCAGCAGCGTCCCCCCCTTTACAGATACGCAGTATTTT
>NA|NA|TRBJ2-6|TRBV19
CASTGAAGANVLTF
TGTGCCAGTACGGGGGCGGCTGGGGCCAACGTCCTGACTTTC
>NA|NA|TRBJ2-1|TRBV20-1
CSARVRDGQFF
TGCAGTGCTAGAGTCCGGGACGGACAGTTCTTC
>NA|NA|TRBJ2-5|TRBV28
CASRDTPRTQYF
TGTGCCAGCAGAGACACCCCCCGGACCCAGTACTTC
>TRBD1|NA|TRBJ2-5|TRBV19
CASSIGTGAQETQYF
TGTGCCAGTAGTATCGGGACAGGGGCACAAGAGACCCAGTACTTC
>NA|NA|TRBJ2-5|TRBV28
CASSLIWGSAETQYF
TGTGCCAGCAGTCTCATTTGGGGTAGCGCAGAGACCCAGTACTTC
>NA|NA|TRBJ1-2|TRBV5-6
CASTLGPEGGYTF
TGTGCCAGCACCTTGGGTCCAGAGGGAGGCTACACCTTC
>NA|NA|TRBJ2-4|TRBV19
CASTTSGVKNIQYF
TGTGCCAGTACCACGAGTGGAGTCAAAAACATTCAGTACTTC
>NA|NA|TRBJ1-2|TRBV11-2
CASSPQGRLTYGYTF
TGTGCCAGCAGCCCTCAGGGGCGGCTTACCTATGGCTACACCTTC
>TRBD1|NA|TRBJ2-5|TRBV6-1
CASLAGTGGQETQYF
TGTGCCAGCCTTGCGGGGACAGGAGGTCAAGAGACCCAGTACTTC
>TRBD1|NA|TRBJ1-4|TRBV30
CAWSVGTGGVEKLFF
TGTGCCTGGAGTGTGGGGACAGGGGGCGTTGAAAAACTGTTTTTT
>TRBD1|NA|TRBJ2-7|TRBV6-6
CASSRDSKGYEQYF
TGTGCCAGCAGCCGGGACAGTAAGGGCTACGAGCAGTACTTC
>TRBD2|NA|TRBJ2-1|TRBV14
CASSQSSGAEQFF
TGTGCCAGCAGCCAAAGTAGCGGGGCAGAGCAGTTCTTC
>NA|NA|TRBJ2-1|TRBV5-4
CASSPQVDNEQFF
TGTGCCAGCAGTCCGCAGGTTGACAATGAGCAGTTCTTC
>NA|NA|TRBJ2-3|TRBV2
CASSGQGTRTGMDTQYF
TGTGCCAGCAGCGGACAGGGGACTAGGACAGGGATGGATACGCAGTATTTT
>TRBD2|NA|TRBJ2-5|TRBV28
CASSSSKRDFQETQYF
TGTGCCAGCAGTTCCTCTAAGCGGGATTTTCAAGAGACCCAGTACTTC